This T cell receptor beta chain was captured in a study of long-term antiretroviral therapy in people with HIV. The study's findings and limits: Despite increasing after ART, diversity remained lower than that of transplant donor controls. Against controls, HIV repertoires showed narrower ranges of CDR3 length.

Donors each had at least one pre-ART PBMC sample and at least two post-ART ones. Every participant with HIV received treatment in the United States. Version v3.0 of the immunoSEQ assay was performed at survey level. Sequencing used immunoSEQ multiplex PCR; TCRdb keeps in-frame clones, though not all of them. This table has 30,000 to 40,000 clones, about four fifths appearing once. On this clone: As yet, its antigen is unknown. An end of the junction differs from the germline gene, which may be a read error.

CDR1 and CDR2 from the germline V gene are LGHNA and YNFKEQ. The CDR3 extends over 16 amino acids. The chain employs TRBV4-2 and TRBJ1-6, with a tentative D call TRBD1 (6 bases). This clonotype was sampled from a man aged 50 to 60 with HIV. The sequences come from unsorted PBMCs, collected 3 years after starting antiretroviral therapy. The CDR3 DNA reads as TGTGCCAGCAGCCAAGATCGGGAGGGGGGCCTATCTTACAAAACGTTT. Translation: CASSQDREGGLSYKTF.